This TCR beta chain was identified in a study of PD-1 blockade in classical Hodgkin lymphoma (dated by TCRdb to 2019 to 2021). Study-wide context: Nivolumab dosing was 3 mg/kg intravenously every 2 weeks, continuing until either disease progression or unacceptable toxicity. The study used CyTOF and TCR beta sequencing to define a peripheral blood immune signature of response to PD-1 blockade in classical Hodgkin lymphoma. Study-wide findings and limitations: The study was limited to a single clinical trial cohort, and causes of repertoire differences, possibly disease activity or prior therapy, remained undefined. Baseline diversity similar to that of newly diagnosed patients was observed in trial patients achieving complete response, whereas significantly lower diversity was observed in partial responders and progressors. A significant rise by C4D1 was seen in CD4+ but not CD8+ TCR diversity (p=0.0027 vs p=0.16), with the rise being most apparent in complete responders (p=0.02). Newly diagnosed patients were reported to have lower baseline TCR diversity than healthy donors, and relapsed/refractory patients were reported to have lower baseline TCR diversity still. Lower diversity was seen in patients whose nivolumab began less than 1 year after ASCT, and these patients were left out of later analyses so that immune reconstitution would not confound the results.

The Qiagen DNeasy kit was used to extract genomic DNA both from unsorted PBMCs and from the negatively selected CD4+ and CD8+ fractions. TCR beta CDR3 regions were amplified by immunoSEQ multiplex PCR using primers annealing to V and J segments. A synthetic immune receptor repertoire was used to minimize amplification bias, and any remaining bias was removed computationally after sequencing. As for the authors' bioinformatics: Repertoire diversity was quantified as the Shannon entropy index using custom Python scripts. The unsorted, CD4+ and CD8+ repertoires were each analyzed separately, with the exception of combined analyses, where CD4+ and CD8+ sequences were merged in silico. A clone was considered expanded if an increase in frequency of at least 2-fold after treatment relative to C1D1 was found, and a pseudocount of 0.5 was applied to clones undetected at baseline. Singleton clones were defined as clones with 0 or 1 copy at C1D1, and non-singleton clones were defined as clones with 2 or more copies. By matching protein sequences in sorted samples from the same patient, clones expanded in unsorted samples were annotated as CD4+, CD8+ or unknown. Wilcoxon tests on paired samples were used to test changes in diversity from C1D1 to C4D1. TCRdb limited this immuneACCESS table to in-frame rearrangements with V and J called. A share of clones is missing; checked studies link under half to unresolved V genes, and the rest is unexplained. V and J calls and clone size are as listed in that table; D and trimming were resolved from the DNA. Within this sample are about 58,000 clones, with around 93% of them counted one time only. Roughly 10% of the sample comes from the top ten.

About this clone: It has no known antigen specificity. Base qualities are not provided; no much larger clone lies one nucleotide away.

Interpreted using the paper, the time point label stands for: cycle 2 day 1 (C2D1) of nivolumab. Relapse after autologous stem cell transplantation had occurred in all trial patients, and cohorts A, B and C were distinguished by prior brentuximab vedotin exposure. The trial cohort included 55 to 65 patients with relapsed/refractory classical Hodgkin lymphoma, and each patient had a best overall response of complete response, partial response or progressive disease. Trial patients were treated with single-agent nivolumab in the multi-cohort phase II CheckMate 205 trial. An independent review committee assessed best overall response using the 2007 International Working Group response criteria. Trial PBMCs were collected immediately before nivolumab initiation (C1D1) and during therapy at cycle 2 day 1 and cycle 4 day 1. Peripheral blood was collected in 8 mL Vacutainer Cell Preparation Tubes, from which PBMCs were isolated by centrifugation and then cryopreserved.

There are 15 amino acids in the CDR3, from cysteine to phenylalanine inclusive. Kept here is only the CDR3 DNA, which spans 45 bases and is read in frame from base 1. V trim: 2 bases; J trim: 5 bases; unmatched bases: 8. Taken from the germline V gene, the CDR1 and CDR2 loops are MNHEY and SVGAGI. The chain links TRBV6-5 with TRBJ1-2; 7 central bases correspond to TRBD1. The sample in question was peripheral blood mononuclear cells (PBMCs), obtained before the second cycle of nivolumab. This clonotype originated in a human donor with classical Hodgkin lymphoma. The CDR3 protein is CASSYAKGASYGYTF. The nucleotides are TGTGCCAGCAGTTACGCGAAGGGGGCGTCATATGGCTACACCTTC.